This TCR beta chain was identified during a study of T-cell memory formation after mild COVID-19. TCRdb reprocessed the 5' RACE reads with MiXCR, giving one entry per CDR3 protein. Of over 130,000 distinct CDR3 sequences listed, 13% to 15% are singletons. This clonotype was detected a few times. CDR1 MNHEY and CDR2 SVGAGI come from the germline V gene. This CDR3 spans 15 amino acids. V was shortened by 5 bases and J by 3 bases, with 17 bases between the two germline ends. The origin of this receptor is an adult woman who had mild COVID-19 (a few samples of this study predate the infection). Cell type and time point are not known. The sample consisted of PBMCs or a T cell subset sorted from them (not recorded which). This rearrangement joins TRBV6-5 to TRBJ2-7; TRBD1 might be the D (6 bases). In nucleotides, the CDR3 is TGTGCCAGCAGTCCTGGGGGACAAGGGCACTACGAGCAGTACTTC. Amino acid sequence: CASSPGGQGHYEQYF.